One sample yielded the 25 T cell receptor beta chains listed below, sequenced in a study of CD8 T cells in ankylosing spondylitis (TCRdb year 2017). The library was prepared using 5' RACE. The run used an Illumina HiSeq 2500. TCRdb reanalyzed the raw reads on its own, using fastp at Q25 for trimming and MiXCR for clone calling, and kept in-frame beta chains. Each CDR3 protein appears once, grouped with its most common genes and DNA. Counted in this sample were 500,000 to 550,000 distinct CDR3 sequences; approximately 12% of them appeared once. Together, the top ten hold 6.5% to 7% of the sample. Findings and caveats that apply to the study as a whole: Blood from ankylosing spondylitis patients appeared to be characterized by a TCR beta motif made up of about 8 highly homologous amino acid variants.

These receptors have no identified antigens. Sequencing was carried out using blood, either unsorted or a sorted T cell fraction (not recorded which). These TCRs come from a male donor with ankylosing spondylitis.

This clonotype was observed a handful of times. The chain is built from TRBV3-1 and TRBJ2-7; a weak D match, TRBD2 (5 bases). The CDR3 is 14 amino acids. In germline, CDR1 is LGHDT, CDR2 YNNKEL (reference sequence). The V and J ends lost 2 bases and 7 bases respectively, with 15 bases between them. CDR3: CASSQILRVEEQYV. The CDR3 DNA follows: TGTGCCAGCAGCCAAATCCTGAGGGTGGAGGAGCAGTACGTC.

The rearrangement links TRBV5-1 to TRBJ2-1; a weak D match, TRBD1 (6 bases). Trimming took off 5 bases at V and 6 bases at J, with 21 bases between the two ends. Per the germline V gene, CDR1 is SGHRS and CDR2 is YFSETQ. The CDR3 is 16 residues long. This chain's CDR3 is CASSLEGTPIGNEQFF. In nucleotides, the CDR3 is TGCGCCAGCAGTCTTGAAGGGACACCGATTGGCAATGAGCAGTTCTTC. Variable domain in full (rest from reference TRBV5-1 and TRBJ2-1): KAGVTQTPRYLIKTRGQQVTLSCSPISGHRSVSWYQQTPGQGLQFLFEYFSETQRNKGNFPGRFSGRQFSNSRSEMNVSTLELGDSALYLCASSLEGTPIGNEQFFGPGTRLTVL.

The DNA for the CDR3 is TGCGCCAGCAGCTTCGGGACAGGGGATGTCTACGAGCAGTACGTC. Its translation: CASSFGTGDVYEQYV. The genes are TRBV5-1 and TRBJ2-7; TRBD1 matches at 10 bases. The CDR3 is made up of 15 amino acids. Germline V gene data show CDR1 as SGHRS and CDR2 as YFSETQ. The junction had 5 bases not matched to a gene; V was cut back by 2 bases and J by 3 bases.

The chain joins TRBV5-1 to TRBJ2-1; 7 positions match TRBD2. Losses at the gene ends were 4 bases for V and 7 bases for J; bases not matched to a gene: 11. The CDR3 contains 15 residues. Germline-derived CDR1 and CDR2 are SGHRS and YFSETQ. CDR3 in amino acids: CASSPGSSGLNEQFF. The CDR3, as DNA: TGCGCCAGCAGCCCCGGGTCTAGCGGTCTAAATGAGCAGTTCTTC.

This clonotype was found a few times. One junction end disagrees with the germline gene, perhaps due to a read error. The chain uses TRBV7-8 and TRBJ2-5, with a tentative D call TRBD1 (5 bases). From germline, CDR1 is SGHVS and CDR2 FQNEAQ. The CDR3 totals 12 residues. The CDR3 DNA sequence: TGTGCCAGCAGCTTAGGTTCAGGGCAACGATCTTTC. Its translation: CASSLGSGQRSF.

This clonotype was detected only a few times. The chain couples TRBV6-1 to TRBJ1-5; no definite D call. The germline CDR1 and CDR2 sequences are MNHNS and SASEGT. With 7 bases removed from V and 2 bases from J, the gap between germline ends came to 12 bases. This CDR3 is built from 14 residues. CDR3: CASTPSGGNQPQHF. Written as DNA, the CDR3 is TGTGCCAGCACCCCCAGCGGGGGCAATCAGCCCCAGCATTTT.

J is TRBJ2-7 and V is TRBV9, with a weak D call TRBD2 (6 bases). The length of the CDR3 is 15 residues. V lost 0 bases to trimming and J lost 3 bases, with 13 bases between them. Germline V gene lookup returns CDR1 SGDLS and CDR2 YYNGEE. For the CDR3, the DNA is TGTGCCAGCAGCGTAGCCTGGACTACCGACTACGAGCAGTACTTC. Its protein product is CASSVAWTTDYEQYF.

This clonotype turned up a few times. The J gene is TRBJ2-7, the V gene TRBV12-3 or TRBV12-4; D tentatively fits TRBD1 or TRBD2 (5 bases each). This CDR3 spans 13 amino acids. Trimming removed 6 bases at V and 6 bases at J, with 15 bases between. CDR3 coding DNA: TGTGCCAGCAGCCCAGGGCGGACTCGCGAGCAGTACGTC. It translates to CASSPGRTREQYV.

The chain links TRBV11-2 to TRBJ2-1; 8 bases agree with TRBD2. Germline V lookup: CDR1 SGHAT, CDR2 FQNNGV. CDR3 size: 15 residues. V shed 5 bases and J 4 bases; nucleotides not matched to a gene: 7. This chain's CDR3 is CASSPSSGTYNEQFF. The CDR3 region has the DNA TGTGCCAGCAGCCCGAGTAGCGGGACTTACAATGAGCAGTTCTTC.

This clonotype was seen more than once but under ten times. CDR3 in amino acids: CSADPGQVGQETQYF. The CDR3 bases are TGCAGTGCAGATCCGGGACAGGTCGGCCAAGAGACCCAGTACTTC. The rearrangement joins TRBV20-1 to TRBJ2-5, with 8 nucleotides matching TRBD1. CDR1 is DFQATT and CDR2 is SNEGSKA in the germline V gene (reference sequence). Germline trimming cut 6 bases from V and 1 base from J; bases unmatched to any gene: 10. The CDR3 has 15 residues.

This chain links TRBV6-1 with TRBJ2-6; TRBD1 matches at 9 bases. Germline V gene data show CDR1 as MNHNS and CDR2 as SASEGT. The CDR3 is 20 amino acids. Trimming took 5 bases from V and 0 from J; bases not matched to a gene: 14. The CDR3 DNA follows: TGTGCCAGCAGTCAACAGCCCCCTAACAGGGGGCTCTCTGGGGCCAACGTCCTGACTTTC. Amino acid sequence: CASSQQPPNRGLSGANVLTF.

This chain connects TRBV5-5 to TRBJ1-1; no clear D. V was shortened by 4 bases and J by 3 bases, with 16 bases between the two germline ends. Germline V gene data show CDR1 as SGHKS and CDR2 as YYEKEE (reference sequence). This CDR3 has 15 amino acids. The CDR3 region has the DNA TGTGCCAGCAGCCCCATCGTACGAGAGGACACTGAAGCTTTCTTT. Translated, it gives CASSPIVREDTEAFF.

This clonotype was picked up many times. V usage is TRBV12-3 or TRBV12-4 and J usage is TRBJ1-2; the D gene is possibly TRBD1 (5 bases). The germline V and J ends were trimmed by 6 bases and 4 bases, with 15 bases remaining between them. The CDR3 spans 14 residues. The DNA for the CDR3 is TGTGCCAGCAGCCCTCAGGCGGGGCCCTATGGCTACACCTTC. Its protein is CASSPQAGPYGYTF.

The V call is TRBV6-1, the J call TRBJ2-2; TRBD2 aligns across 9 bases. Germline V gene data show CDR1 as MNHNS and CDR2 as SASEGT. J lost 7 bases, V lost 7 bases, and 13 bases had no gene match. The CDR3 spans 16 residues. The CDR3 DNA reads TGTGCCAGCACCCGAGATGGGCTAGCGGGAATCGGGGAGCTGTTTTTT. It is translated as CASTRDGLAGIGELFF.

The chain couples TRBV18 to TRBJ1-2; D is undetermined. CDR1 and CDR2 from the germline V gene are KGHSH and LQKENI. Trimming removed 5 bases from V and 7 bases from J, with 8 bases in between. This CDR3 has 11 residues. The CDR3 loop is CASSAGFGYTF. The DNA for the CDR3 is TGTGCCAGCTCAGCGGGGTTTGGCTACACCTTC.

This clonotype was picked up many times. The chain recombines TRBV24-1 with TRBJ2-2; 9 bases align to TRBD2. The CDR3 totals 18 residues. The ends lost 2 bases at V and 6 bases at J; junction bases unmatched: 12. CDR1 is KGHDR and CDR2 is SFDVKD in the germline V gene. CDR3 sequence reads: CATSDSQIAGARPGELFF. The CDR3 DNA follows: TGTGCCACCAGTGATTCCCAAATAGCGGGAGCGAGGCCCGGGGAGCTGTTTTTT.

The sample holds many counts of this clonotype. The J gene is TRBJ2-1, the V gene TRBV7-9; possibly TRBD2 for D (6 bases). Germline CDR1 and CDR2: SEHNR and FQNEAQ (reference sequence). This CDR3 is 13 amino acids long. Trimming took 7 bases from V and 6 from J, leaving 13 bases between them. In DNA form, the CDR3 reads TGTGCCAGCACGGAACGTAGCGGCAATGAGCAGTTCTTC. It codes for CASTERSGNEQFF.

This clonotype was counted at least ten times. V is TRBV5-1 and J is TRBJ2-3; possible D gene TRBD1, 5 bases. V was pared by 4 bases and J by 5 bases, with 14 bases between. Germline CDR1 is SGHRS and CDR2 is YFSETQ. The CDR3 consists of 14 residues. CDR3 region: CASSGAGMEDTQYF. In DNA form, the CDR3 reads TGCGCCAGCAGCGGTGCAGGGATGGAAGATACGCAGTATTTT. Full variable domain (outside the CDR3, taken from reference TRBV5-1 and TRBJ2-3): KAGVTQTPRYLIKTRGQQVTLSCSPISGHRSVSWYQQTPGQGLQFLFEYFSETQRNKGNFPGRFSGRQFSNSRSEMNVSTLELGDSALYLCASSGAGMEDTQYFGPGTRLTVL.

The CDR3 is CAISMNRDPNTGELFF. The CDR3 DNA follows: TGTGCCATCAGTATGAACAGGGACCCGAACACCGGGGAGCTGTTTTTT. The chain couples TRBV10-3 to TRBJ2-2; possible D gene TRBD1, 6 bases. This CDR3 has 16 residues. Trimming removed 5 bases at V and 0 bases at J, with 13 bases between. Germline V gene sequence: CDR1 ENHRY, CDR2 SYGVKD.

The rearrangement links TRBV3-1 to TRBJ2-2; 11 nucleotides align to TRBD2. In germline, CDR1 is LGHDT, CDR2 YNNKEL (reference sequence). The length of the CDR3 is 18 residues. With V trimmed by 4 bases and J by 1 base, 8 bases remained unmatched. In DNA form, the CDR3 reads TGTGCCAGCAGCCCGAGGCCTCTAGCGGGAGGGAACACCGGGGAGCTGTTTTTT. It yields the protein CASSPRPLAGGNTGELFF. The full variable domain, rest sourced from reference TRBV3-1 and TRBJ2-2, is DTAVSQTPKYLVTQMGNDKSIKCEQNLGHDTMYWYKQDSKKFLKIMFSYNNKELIINETVPNRFSPKSPDKAHLNLHINSLELGDSAVYFCASSPRPLAGGNTGELFFGEGSRLTVL.

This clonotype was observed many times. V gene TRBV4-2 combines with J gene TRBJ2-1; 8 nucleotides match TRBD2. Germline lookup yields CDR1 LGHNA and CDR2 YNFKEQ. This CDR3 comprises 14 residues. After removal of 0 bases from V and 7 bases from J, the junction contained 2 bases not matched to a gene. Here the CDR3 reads CASSQDGLANEQFF. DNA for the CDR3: TGTGCCAGCAGCCAAGATGGACTAGCTAATGAGCAGTTCTTC.

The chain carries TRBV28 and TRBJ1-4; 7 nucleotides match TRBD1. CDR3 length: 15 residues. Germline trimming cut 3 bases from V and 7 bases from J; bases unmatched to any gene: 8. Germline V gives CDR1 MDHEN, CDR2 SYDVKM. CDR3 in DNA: TGTGCCAGCAGTTTCCAAGCAGGGGGAGGTGAAAAACTGTTTTTT. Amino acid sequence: CASSFQAGGGEKLFF.

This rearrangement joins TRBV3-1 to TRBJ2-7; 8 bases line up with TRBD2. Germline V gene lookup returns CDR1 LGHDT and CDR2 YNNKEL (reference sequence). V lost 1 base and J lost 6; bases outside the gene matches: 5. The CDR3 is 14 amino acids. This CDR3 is CASSQVRLAGEQYF. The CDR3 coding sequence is TGTGCCAGCAGCCAAGTACGGCTAGCGGGCGAGCAGTACTTC.

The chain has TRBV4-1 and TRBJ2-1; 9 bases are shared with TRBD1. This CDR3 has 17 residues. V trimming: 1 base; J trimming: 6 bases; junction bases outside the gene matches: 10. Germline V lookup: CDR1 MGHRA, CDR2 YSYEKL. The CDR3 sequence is CASSQGEGDRAVNEQFF. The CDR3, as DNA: TGCGCCAGCAGCCAAGGGGAGGGGGACAGGGCGGTCAATGAGCAGTTCTTC.

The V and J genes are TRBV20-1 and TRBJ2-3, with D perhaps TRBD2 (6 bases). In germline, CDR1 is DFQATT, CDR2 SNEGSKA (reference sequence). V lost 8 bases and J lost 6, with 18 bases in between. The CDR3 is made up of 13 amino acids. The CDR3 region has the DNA TGCAGTCAGAAGGGACTTACCCGGGATACGCAGTATTTT. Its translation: CSQKGLTRDTQYF.